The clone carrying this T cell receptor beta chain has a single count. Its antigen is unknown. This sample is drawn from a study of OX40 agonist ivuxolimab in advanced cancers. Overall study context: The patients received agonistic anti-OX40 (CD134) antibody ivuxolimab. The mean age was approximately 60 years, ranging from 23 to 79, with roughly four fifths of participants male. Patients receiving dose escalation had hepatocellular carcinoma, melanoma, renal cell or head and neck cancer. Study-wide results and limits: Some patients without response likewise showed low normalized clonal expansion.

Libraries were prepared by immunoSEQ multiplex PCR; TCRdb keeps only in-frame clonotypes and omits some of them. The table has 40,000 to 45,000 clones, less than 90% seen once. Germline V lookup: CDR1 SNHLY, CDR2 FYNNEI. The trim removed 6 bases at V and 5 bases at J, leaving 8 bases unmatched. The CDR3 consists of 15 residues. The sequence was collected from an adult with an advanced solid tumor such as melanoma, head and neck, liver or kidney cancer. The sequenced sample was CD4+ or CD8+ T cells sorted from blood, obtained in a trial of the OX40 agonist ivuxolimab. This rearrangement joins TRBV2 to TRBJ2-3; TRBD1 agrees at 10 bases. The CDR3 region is CASRQTGGEVDTQYF. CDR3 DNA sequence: TGTGCCAGCAGGCAGACAGGGGGCGAGGTAGATACGCAGTATTTT.